This TCR beta chain came from a study of blood T cells in healthy people across ages. The second PCR ran about 6 to 11 cycles with a sample-barcoded 5' primer and J-beta primers. Researchers report that a template-switch adaptor with 12 random nucleotides tagged each cDNA molecule. TCRdb re-called the 5' RACE reads with MiXCR, one entry per CDR3 protein. The sample holds hundreds of thousands of distinct CDR3 sequences, 35% to 40% seen once. The CDR3 has 13 residues. Trimming shortened V by 2 bases and J by 7 bases, and 10 bases separated the two germline ends. Germline V gene sequence: CDR1 SGHRS, CDR2 YFSETQ. Donation came from healthy Caucasian individuals in Russia who were aged roughly 6 to 95.

The chain links TRBV5-1 to TRBJ2-1; no reliable D call. This receptor was obtained from a man in his late teens or twenties in good health. Material: blood. The CDR3 coding sequence is TGCGCCAGCAGCTTTGCCGAGTGGAATGAGCAGTTCTTC. This sequence encodes CASSFAEWNEQFF.